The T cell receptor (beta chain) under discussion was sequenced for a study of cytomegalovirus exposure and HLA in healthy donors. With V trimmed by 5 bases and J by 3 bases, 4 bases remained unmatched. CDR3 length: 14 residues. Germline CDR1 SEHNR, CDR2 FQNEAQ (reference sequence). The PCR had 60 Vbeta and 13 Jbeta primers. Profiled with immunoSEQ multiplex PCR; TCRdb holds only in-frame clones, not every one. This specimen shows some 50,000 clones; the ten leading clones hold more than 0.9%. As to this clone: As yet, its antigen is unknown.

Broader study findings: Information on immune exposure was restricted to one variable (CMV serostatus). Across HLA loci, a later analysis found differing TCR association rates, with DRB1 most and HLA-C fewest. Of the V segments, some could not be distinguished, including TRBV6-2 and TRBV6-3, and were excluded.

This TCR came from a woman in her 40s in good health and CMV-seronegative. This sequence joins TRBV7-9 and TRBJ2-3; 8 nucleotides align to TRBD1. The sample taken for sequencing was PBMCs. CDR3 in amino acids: CASSRGQGTDTQYF. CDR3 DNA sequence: TGTGCCAGCAGCCGCGGACAGGGTACAGATACGCAGTATTTT.